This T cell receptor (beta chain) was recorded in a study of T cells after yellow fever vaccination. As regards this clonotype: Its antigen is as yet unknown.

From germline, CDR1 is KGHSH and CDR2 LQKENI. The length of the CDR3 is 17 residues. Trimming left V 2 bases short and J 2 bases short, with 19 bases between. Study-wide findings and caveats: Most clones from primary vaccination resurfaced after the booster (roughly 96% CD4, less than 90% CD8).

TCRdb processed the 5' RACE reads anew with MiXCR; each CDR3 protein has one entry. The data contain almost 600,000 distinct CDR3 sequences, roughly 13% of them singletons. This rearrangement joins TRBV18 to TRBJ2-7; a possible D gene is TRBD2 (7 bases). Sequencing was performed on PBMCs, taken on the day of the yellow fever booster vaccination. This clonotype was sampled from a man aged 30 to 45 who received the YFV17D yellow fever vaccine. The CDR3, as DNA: TGTGCCAGCTCACCAGGAGAGGGGGGAGGGGTCCCCTACGAGCAGTACTTC. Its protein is CASSPGEGGGVPYEQYF.